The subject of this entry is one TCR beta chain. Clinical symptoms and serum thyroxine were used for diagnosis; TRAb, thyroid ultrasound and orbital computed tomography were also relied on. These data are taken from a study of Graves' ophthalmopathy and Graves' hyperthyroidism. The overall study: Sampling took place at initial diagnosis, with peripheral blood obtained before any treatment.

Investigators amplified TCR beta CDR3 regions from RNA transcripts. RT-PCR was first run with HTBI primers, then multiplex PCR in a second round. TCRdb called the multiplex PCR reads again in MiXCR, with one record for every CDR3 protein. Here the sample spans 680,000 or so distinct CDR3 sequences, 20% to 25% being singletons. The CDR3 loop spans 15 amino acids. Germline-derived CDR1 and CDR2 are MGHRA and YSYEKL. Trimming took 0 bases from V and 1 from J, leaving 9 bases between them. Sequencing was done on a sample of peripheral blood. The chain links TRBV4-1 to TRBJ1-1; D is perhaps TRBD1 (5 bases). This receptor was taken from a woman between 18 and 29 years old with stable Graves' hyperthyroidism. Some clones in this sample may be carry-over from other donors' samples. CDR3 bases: TGCGCCAGCAGCCAAGAAAGAGGGGAGAACACTGAAGCTTTCTTT. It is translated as CASSQERGENTEAFF.